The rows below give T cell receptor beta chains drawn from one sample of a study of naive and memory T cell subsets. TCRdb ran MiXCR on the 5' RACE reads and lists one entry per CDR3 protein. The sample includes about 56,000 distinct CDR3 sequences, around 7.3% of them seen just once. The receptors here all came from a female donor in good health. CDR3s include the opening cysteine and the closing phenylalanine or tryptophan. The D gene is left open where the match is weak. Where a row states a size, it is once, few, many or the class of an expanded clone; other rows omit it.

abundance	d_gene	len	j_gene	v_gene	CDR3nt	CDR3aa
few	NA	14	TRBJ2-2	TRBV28	TGTGCCAGCAGTTTAGGGGGGGCCGGCGGGGAGCTGTTTTTT	CASSLGGAGGELFF
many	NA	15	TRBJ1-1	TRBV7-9	TGTGCCAGCAGCATCCTATTGGGGGCAGACACTGAAGCTTTCTTT	CASSILLGADTEAFF
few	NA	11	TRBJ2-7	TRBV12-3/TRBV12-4	TGTGCCAGCAGTACCTACTACGAGCAGTACTTC	CASSTYYEQYF
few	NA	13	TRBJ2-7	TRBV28	TGTGCCAGTAAGACTGCCGACTCCTACGAGCAGTACTTC	CASKTADSYEQYF
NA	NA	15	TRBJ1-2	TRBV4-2	TGTGCCAGCAGCCAAGACGCCGGGCAGAACTATGGCTACACCTTC	CASSQDAGQNYGYTF
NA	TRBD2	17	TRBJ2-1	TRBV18	TGTGCCAGCTCACGTTCTGGGACTAGCGGGGCCTACAATGAGCAGTTCTTC	CASSRSGTSGAYNEQFF
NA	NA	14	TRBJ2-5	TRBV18	TGTGCCAGCTCACCAAAAGACAGCAAAGAGACCCAGTACTTC	CASSPKDSKETQYF
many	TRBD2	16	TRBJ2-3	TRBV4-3	TGCGCCAGCAGCCCCCTGGCTAGCGGGGTGGGAGATACGCAGTATTTT	CASSPLASGVGDTQYF
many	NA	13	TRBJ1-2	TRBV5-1	TGCGCCAGCAGCTGGGGGGAGGGCTCTGGCTACACCTTC	CASSWGEGSGYTF
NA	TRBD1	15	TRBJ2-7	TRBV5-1	TGCGCCAGCAGCTTGGAATCCACAGGGGAATACGAGCAGTACTTC	CASSLESTGEYEQYF
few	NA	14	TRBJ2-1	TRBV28	TGTGCCAGCAGTTCGCCCGACAGATACAATGAGCAGTTCTTC	CASSSPDRYNEQFF
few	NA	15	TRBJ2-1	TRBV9	TGTGCCAGCAGCCCCCCCCCCGGCCCAAGGAATGAGCAGTTCTTC	CASSPPPGPRNEQFF
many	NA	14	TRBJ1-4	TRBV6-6	TGTGCCAGCACCCCGGGACCAACTAATGAAAAACTGTTTTTT	CASTPGPTNEKLFF
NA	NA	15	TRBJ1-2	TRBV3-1	TGTGCCAGCAGCCAAGGCATGGCTCAGGTCTATGGCTACACCTTC	CASSQGMAQVYGYTF
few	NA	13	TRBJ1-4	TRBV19	TGTGCCAGTAGCGCCCGGGGCCTTCGGACACTGTTTTTT	CASSARGLRTLFF
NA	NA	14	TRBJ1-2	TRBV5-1	TGCGCCAGCAGCTTGGCCGGCACTGACTATGGCTACACCTTC	CASSLAGTDYGYTF
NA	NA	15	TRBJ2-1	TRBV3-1	TGTGCCAGCAGCCCAGGAAGGCAGGGGTACAATGAGCAGTTCTTC	CASSPGRQGYNEQFF
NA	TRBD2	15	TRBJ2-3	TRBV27	TGTGCCAGTATGTCTAGCGGGGGGCCCCGGGATACGCAGTATTTT	CASMSSGGPRDTQYF
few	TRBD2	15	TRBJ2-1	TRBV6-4	TGTGCCAGCAGCCACAGCGGGGGGGTCTTGAATGAGCAGTTCTTC	CASSHSGGVLNEQFF
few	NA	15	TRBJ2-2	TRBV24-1	TGTGCCACCAGTCAAGGGCCCTCGAACACCGGGGAGCTGTTTTTT	CATSQGPSNTGELFF
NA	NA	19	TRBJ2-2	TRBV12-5	TGTGCTAGTGGTTTGTCCGCCAGGGGATTATCCCCGAACACCGGGGAGCTGTTTTTT	CASGLSARGLSPNTGELFF
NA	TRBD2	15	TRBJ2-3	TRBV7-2	TGTGCCAGCAGCTCCATAGCGGGAGCTGAAGATACGCAGTATTTT	CASSSIAGAEDTQYF
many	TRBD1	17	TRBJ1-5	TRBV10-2	TGCGCCAGCAGTTTTAGCCGGGACAGGCCATCTTATCAGCCCCAGCATTTT	CASSFSRDRPSYQPQHF
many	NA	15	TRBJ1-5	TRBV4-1	TGCGCCAGCAGCCAAGTTGGGGGCCCTGATCAGCCCCAGCATTTT	CASSQVGGPDQPQHF
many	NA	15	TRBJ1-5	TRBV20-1	TGCAGTGCTAGTGATGGTGGGACGCCTGGGCAGCCCCAGCATTTT	CSASDGGTPGQPQHF
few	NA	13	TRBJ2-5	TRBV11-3	TGTGCCAGCAGCTTCGGTCACCAAGAGACCCAGTACTTC	CASSFGHQETQYF
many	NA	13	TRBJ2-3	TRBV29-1	TGCAGCGTTGAACGGAGAGGGGGGGATACGCAGTATTTT	CSVERRGGDTQYF
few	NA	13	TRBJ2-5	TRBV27	TGTGCCACCGAAGACACCCGAAAAGAGACCCAGTACTTC	CATEDTRKETQYF
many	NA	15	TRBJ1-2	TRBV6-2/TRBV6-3	TGTGCCATCAAGGGCGGACCAACAAATAACTATGGCTACACCTTC	CAIKGGPTNNYGYTF
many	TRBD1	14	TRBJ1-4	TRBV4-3	TGCGCCAGCAGCCAGGAAAAACAGACAGGGAAACTGTTTTTT	CASSQEKQTGKLFF
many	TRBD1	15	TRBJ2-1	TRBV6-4	TGTGCCAGCAGTGAGACAGGGGGCTCCTACAATGAGCAGTTCTTC	CASSETGGSYNEQFF
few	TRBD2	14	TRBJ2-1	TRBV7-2	TGTGCCAGCAGCTTAGGACTAGCGGGGGGGCCTGAGTTCTTC	CASSLGLAGGPEFF
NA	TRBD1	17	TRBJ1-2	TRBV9	TGTGCCAGCAGCGCTAGCGGGACAGGGGAATTAAGTGGTGGCGACACCTTC	CASSASGTGELSGGDTF
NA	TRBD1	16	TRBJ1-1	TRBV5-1	TGCGCCAGCAGCTTTGGGCAGGGGGCGCAGGACACTGAAGCTTTCTTT	CASSFGQGAQDTEAFF
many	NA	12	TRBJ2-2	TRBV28	TGTGCCAGCAGTTTAAACACCGGGGAGCTGTTTTTT	CASSLNTGELFF
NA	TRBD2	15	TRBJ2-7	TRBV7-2	TGTGCCAGCAGCCCACGACTAGCTATCTCCTACGAGCAGTACTTC	CASSPRLAISYEQYF
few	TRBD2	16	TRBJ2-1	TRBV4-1	TGCGCCAGCAGCCAAGATAAAAGCGGGGGGCCGGGGGAGCAGTTCTTC	CASSQDKSGGPGEQFF
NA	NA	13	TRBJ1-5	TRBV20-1	TGCAGTGCAAAGCCCGGTGGGAATCAGCCCCAGCATTTT	CSAKPGGNQPQHF
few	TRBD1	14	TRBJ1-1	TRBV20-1	TGCAGTGCTAGACCGACAGGGAGTATCGCTGAAGCTTTCTTT	CSARPTGSIAEAFF
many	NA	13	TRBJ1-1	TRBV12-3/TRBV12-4	TGTGCCAGCAGTATATGGCGAGTCACTGAAGCTTTCTTT	CASSIWRVTEAFF
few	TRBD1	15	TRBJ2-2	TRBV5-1	TGCGCCAGCAGCCCGGGACAGGGTCCCACCGGGGAGCTGTTTTTT	CASSPGQGPTGELFF
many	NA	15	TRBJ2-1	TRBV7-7	TGTGCTAGCAGCTATGGACGTAATCCCGGTGGGGAGCAGTTCTTC	CASSYGRNPGGEQFF
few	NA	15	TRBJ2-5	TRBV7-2	TGTGCCAGCAGCTTAGTCCCCGCTAGCGCAGAGACCCAGTACTTC	CASSLVPASAETQYF
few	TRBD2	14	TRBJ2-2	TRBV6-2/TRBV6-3	TGTGCCAGCAGTCGACTAGCGGGGACCGGGGAGCTGTTTTTT	CASSRLAGTGELFF
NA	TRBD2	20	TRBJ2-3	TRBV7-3	TGTGCCAGCAGCTTAGGCCGGACTAGCGGGGGCCCCCTTAGCACAGATACGCAGTATTTT	CASSLGRTSGGPLSTDTQYF
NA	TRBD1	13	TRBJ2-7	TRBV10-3	TGTGCCATCAGTGAGTGGCAGGGGGAAGGGCAGTACTTC	CAISEWQGEGQYF
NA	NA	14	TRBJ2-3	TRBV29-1	TGCAGCGTAAACCGGGATCCTAGCACAGATACGCAGTATTTT	CSVNRDPSTDTQYF
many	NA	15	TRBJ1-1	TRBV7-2	TGTGCCAGCAGCTTAGGGGCCGTCATGAACACTGAAGCTTTCTTT	CASSLGAVMNTEAFF
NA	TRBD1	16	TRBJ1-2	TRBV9	TGTGCCAGCAGCCGGGGTACGGGACAGGAAAGAGGTGGCTACACCTTC	CASSRGTGQERGGYTF
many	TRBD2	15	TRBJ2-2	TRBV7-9	TGTGCCAGCAGGAAACCGCGCGGGGGCACCGGGGAGCTGTTTTTT	CASRKPRGGTGELFF
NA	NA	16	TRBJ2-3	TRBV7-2	TGTGCCAGCAGCCCTAGGGGCGGTCCCTCCACAGATACGCAGTATTTT	CASSPRGGPSTDTQYF